The T cell receptor (beta chain) under discussion was sequenced for a study of blood T cell repertoires in COVID-19. Study-wide context: The samples span acute and convalescent COVID-19 from the United States, Italy and Spain. PBMCs, B-cell-depleted T cells, or T cells were the source of the cDNA or gDNA that made up the material.

Germline values: CDR1 SGHNT, CDR2 YYREEE (reference sequence). J was trimmed by 5 bases and V by 4 bases; bases with no gene match: 11. The length of the CDR3 is 15 residues. Participants, about 18 to 95 years old, spanned about two dozen US areas. Recovered status applied to Cohort 3 donors who had two consecutive negative PCRs. It also applied to those with clearance or with symptom resolution. Data came from immunoSEQ multiplex PCR; TCRdb stores just in-frame clones and leaves some out. Seen here are about 200,000 clones, roughly 90% observed once, and the top ten hold approximately 7.6%. The sequenced sample was PBMCs or T cells enriched from blood (not recorded which). The sequence derives from a woman under 30 who had recovered from COVID-19. This sequence joins TRBV5-4 and TRBJ2-7; TRBD1 matches at 8 bases. The CDR3 loop is CASSTRQGKVDEQYF. CDR3 DNA: TGTGCCAGCAGCACCCGACAGGGGAAGGTAGACGAGCAGTACTTC.